Presented here are 26 T cell receptor beta chains from one specimen sequenced in a study of blood T cell repertoires in COVID-19. Profiling relied on immunoSEQ multiplex PCR, and the TCRdb table lists in-frame clones only, not all of them. This table holds roughly 130,000 clones, approximately 80% found once. Sequencing was carried out using peripheral blood. Receptors were obtained from a woman aged 55-70 years with acute or convalescent COVID-19.

The chain carries TRBV19 and TRBJ2-7, with 7 bases identical to TRBD1. CDR3 length: 14 residues. V was clipped by 6 bases and J by 4 bases; unmatched bases: 9. CDR1 is LNHDA and CDR2 is SQIVND in the germline V gene (reference sequence). CDR3 nucleotides: TGTGCCAGTAGAGCTCCGGGACAGAAATACGAGCAGTACTTC. This codes for CASRAPGQKYEQYF.

The chain uses TRBV2 and TRBJ1-2, with D unresolved. The CDR3 runs to 13 residues. V was pared by 0 bases and J by 8 bases, with 10 bases between. Germline V gives CDR1 SNHLY, CDR2 FYNNEI. Here the CDR3 DNA reads TGTGCCAGCAGTGAAGCGCTCACGGGGGGCTACACCTTC. Translating gives CASSEALTGGYTF.

The chain links TRBV24-1 to TRBJ2-1, with D possibly TRBD2 on 6 matching bases. The CDR3 loop spans 15 amino acids. V lost 6 bases to trimming and J lost 4 bases, with 15 bases between them. Germline assignment: CDR1 KGHDR and CDR2 SFDVKD. Written as DNA, the CDR3 is TGTGCCACCAGTCCCCCCGGGACTCTGTACAATGAGCAGTTCTTC. Its translation is CATSPPGTLYNEQFF.

The rearrangement links TRBV27 to TRBJ1-2; D unclear. V lost 5 bases, J lost 8 bases, and 24 bases lay in between. The CDR3 loop spans 16 amino acids. Germline V lookup: CDR1 MNHEY, CDR2 SMNVEV (reference sequence). For the CDR3, the DNA is TGTGCCAGCAGTAGTAAGGTCTCTTGGGGAGTCCAGGGCTACACCTTC. Protein product: CASSSKVSWGVQGYTF.

The chain joins TRBV3-1 (or the pseudogene TRBV3-2) to TRBJ1-5, with a tentative D call TRBD1 (5 bases). V shed 6 bases and J shed 6 bases, with 12 bases lying between them. In germline, CDR1 is LGHDT, CDR2 YNNKEL (reference sequence). This CDR3 has 13 amino acids. Here the CDR3 reads CASSSGESQPQHF. CDR3 coding DNA: TGTGCCAGCAGTTCGGGGGAGAGTCAGCCCCAGCATTTT.

The chain has TRBV29-1 and TRBJ2-1; D remains ambiguous. Trimming removed 4 bases at V and 4 bases at J, with 8 bases between. Germline V gene lookup returns CDR1 SQVTM and CDR2 ANQGSEA. This CDR3 region has 12 residues. This CDR3 is CSVAGFYNEQFF. The CDR3 DNA sequence: TGCAGCGTTGCGGGTTTTTACAATGAGCAGTTCTTC.

This clone has a single count. The CDR3 protein is CASSPGTALSYGYTF. The DNA for the CDR3 is TGCGCCAGCAGCCCTGGGACAGCCCTCTCCTATGGCTACACCTTC. The V gene is TRBV5-1, the J gene TRBJ1-2; TRBD1 matches at 7 bases. The CDR3 is made up of 15 amino acids. CDR1 and CDR2 (germline): SGHRS, YFSETQ. V lost 4 bases to trimming and J lost 4 bases; unmatched junction nucleotides: 10.

V usage is TRBV28 and J usage is TRBJ1-1; 9 bases line up with TRBD1. Germline assignment: CDR1 MDHEN and CDR2 SYDVKM. The CDR3 is 15 residues long. J lost 3 bases, V lost 8 bases, and 10 bases had no gene match. The chain's CDR3 is CASLSYGQGHTEAFF. The CDR3 DNA sequence: TGTGCCAGCCTCTCGTACGGACAGGGGCACACTGAAGCTTTCTTT. The complete variable domain, with remaining parts taken from reference TRBV28 and TRBJ1-1, reads DVKVTQSSRYLVKRTGEKVFLECVQDMDHENMFWYRQDPGLGLRLIYFSYDVKMKEKGDIPEGYSVSREKKERFSLILESASTNQTSMYLCASLSYGQGHTEAFFGQGTRLTVV.

In nucleotides, the CDR3 is TGCGCCAGCAGCGCCAGCGGGGGGGCTTCCACAGATACGCAGTATTTT. This encodes CASSASGGASTDTQYF. The chain employs TRBV5-1 and TRBJ2-3; 10 bases match TRBD2. This CDR3 spans 16 amino acids. The germline V gene encodes CDR1 SGHRS and CDR2 YFSETQ. The junction had 7 bases not matched to a gene; V was cut back by 4 bases and J by 2 bases.

The J gene is TRBJ1-2, the V gene TRBV5-1, with D unclear. The V end lost 1 base, the J end lost 1 base, and 14 bases lay between the germline ends. In germline, CDR1 is SGHRS, CDR2 YFSETQ. The CDR3 spans 16 residues. CDR3 sequence (DNA): TGCGCCAGCAGCTTGCCGAATAGCCGAGGTAACTATGGCTACACCTTC. Amino acids: CASSLPNSRGNYGYTF. Together with reference TRBV5-1 and TRBJ1-2, the CDR3 gives the full variable domain: KAGVTQTPRYLIKTRGQQVTLSCSPISGHRSVSWYQQTPGQGLQFLFEYFSETQRNKGNFPGRFSGRQFSNSRSEMNVSTLELGDSALYLCASSLPNSRGNYGYTFGSGTRLTVV.

The chain has TRBV2 and TRBJ2-5, with 8 bases aligning to TRBD1. V shed 8 bases, J shed 3 bases, and the junction held 5 bases outside the gene matches. Per germline, CDR1 SNHLY and CDR2 FYNNEI. CDR3 length equals 13 residues. The CDR3 sequence: CASDRGGEETQYF. CDR3 bases: TGTGCCAGCGACAGGGGAGGAGAAGAGACCCAGTACTTC.

The CDR3, as DNA: TGCGCCAGCAGCTTGGCCGTCTCCACTGAAGCTTTCTTT. This encodes CASSLAVSTEAFF. The chain couples TRBV5-1 to TRBJ1-1; D is unclear. Germline CDR1 SGHRS, CDR2 YFSETQ. Trimming pared 0 bases from V and 4 bases from J, leaving 7 bases between. The CDR3 is 13 residues long.

The chain has TRBV5-6 and TRBJ1-2; D unresolved. V was clipped by 4 bases and J by 8 bases, with 18 bases between them. From germline, CDR1 is SGHDT and CDR2 YYEEEE. The CDR3 totals 14 residues. DNA of the CDR3: TGTGCCAGCAGCCTGGGTCACAGTACTGGGGGCTACACCTTC. Its translation: CASSLGHSTGGYTF.

Points on this clone: A read error may produce the germline difference seen at one junction end. This rearrangement joins TRBV7-9 to TRBJ1-1, with a possible D match to TRBD1 (5 bases). Germline loops: CDR1 SEHNR, CDR2 FQNEAQ (reference sequence). The CDR3 is 12 residues long. CDR3: CAGSLAGSEAFF. The DNA of the CDR3 is TGTGCCGGCAGCTTAGCAGGGAGTGAAGCTTTCTTT.

The J gene is TRBJ2-6, the V gene TRBV19; maybe TRBD1 (6 bases). With 5 bases removed from V and 0 bases from J, the gap between germline ends came to 11 bases. Germline V gene lookup returns CDR1 LNHDA and CDR2 SQIVND (reference sequence). The CDR3 contains 16 residues. CDR3 bases: TGTGCCAGTAGTGCACAGGGTATCTCTGGGGCCAACGTCCTGACTTTC. Translation gives CASSAQGISGANVLTF.

This clone was observed a handful of times. The chain uses TRBV11-2 and TRBJ1-2; D is unresolved. The CDR3 contains 15 residues. V was cut by 5 bases and J by 0 bases, with 13 bases left in between. Germline V gives CDR1 SGHAT, CDR2 FQNNGV. CDR3 sequence: CASSPLGVANYGYTF. CDR3 nucleotides: TGTGCCAGCAGCCCTCTCGGGGTAGCTAACTATGGCTACACCTTC.

The chain is built from TRBV4-1 and TRBJ1-1; a possible D gene is TRBD1 (6 bases). CDR1 and CDR2 from the germline V gene are MGHRA and YSYEKL. V lost 0 bases and J 4 bases, leaving 12 bases between the germline ends. The CDR3 has 15 residues. CDR3 DNA sequence: TGCGCCAGCAGCCAAGACTCAAGGGGGATCACTGAAGCTTTCTTT. Translation: CASSQDSRGITEAFF.

This clone came up once. The rearrangement uses TRBV5-1 and TRBJ2-5; 14 nucleotides align to TRBD2. This CDR3 contains 17 residues. After removal of 2 bases from V and 5 bases from J, the junction contained 8 bases not matched to a gene. From germline, CDR1 is SGHRS and CDR2 YFSETQ. Written as DNA, the CDR3 is TGCGCCAGCAGCTTTGGGACTAGCGGGGGATCGGGGGAGACCCAGTACTTC. Translation: CASSFGTSGGSGETQYF.

This chain uses TRBV2 with TRBJ1-1; unclear D gene. The CDR3 sequence is 17 residues long. The germline V and J ends were trimmed by 8 bases and 7 bases, with 29 bases remaining between them. Germline CDR1 and CDR2: SNHLY and FYNNEI. Written as DNA, the CDR3 is TGTGCCAGCCAACAAGTACTAGGGCGCGGGCCCCACGATGAAGCTTTCTTT. Protein sequence: CASQQVLGRGPHDEAFF.

The chain uses TRBV5-4 and TRBJ2-2; 16 positions match TRBD2. The CDR3 contains 19 residues. In germline, CDR1 is SGHNT, CDR2 YYREEE (reference sequence). J was trimmed by 2 bases and V by 4 bases; bases with no gene match: 8. CDR3 protein: CASSLGTSGGAYNTGELFF. In DNA, the CDR3 is TGTGCCAGCAGCCTAGGGACTAGCGGGGGGGCTTATAACACCGGGGAGCTGTTTTTT.

This chain connects TRBV28 to TRBJ1-4; maybe TRBD1 (5 bases). The CDR3 has 17 residues. Trimming stripped 5 bases from V and 0 bases from J, with 16 bases between. Germline V lookup: CDR1 MDHEN, CDR2 SYDVKM. CDR3 sequence: CASSTPGVPSTNEKLFF. CDR3 DNA sequence: TGTGCCAGCAGTACCCCGGGGGTTCCCTCAACTAATGAAAAACTGTTTTTT.

The chain is built from TRBV3-1 (or the pseudogene TRBV3-2) and TRBJ1-2, with D tentatively TRBD1 (6 bases). Deletions cut 0 bases from V and 9 bases from J, with 17 bases between. CDR1 and CDR2 (germline): LGHDT, YNNKEL (reference sequence). This CDR3 is 15 amino acids long. The CDR3 loop is CASSQEQGTGSRYTF. The CDR3 DNA reads TGTGCCAGCAGCCAAGAGCAAGGAACAGGGAGTCGCTACACCTTC.

V is TRBV5-1 and J is TRBJ1-4, with a possible D match to TRBD1 (6 bases). The CDR3 sequence is 15 residues long. CDR1 and CDR2 from the germline V gene are SGHRS and YFSETQ. V lost 1 base and J 3 bases, leaving 10 bases between the germline ends. The CDR3 loop reads CASSLPTGSNEKLFF. In DNA form, the CDR3 reads TGCGCCAGCAGCTTGCCGACAGGTTCTAATGAAAAACTGTTTTTT.

The chain uses TRBV10-3 and TRBJ1-5; a possible D gene is TRBD1 (6 bases). The CDR3 totals 12 residues. The germline CDR1 and CDR2 sequences are ENHRY and SYGVKD. Trimming removed 2 bases from V and 8 bases from J, with 7 bases in between. The CDR3 loop reads CAISEGTKPQHF. CDR3 bases: TGTGCCATCAGTGAGGGGACAAAGCCCCAGCATTTT.

The genes are TRBV6-6 and TRBJ2-6, with D maybe TRBD2 (5 bases). CDR1 MNHNY and CDR2 SVGAGI come from the germline V gene (reference sequence). The V and J ends lost 8 bases and 2 bases respectively, with 10 bases between them. The CDR3 covers 14 residues. This CDR3 reads CASGSGTGANVLTF. In DNA, the CDR3 is TGTGCCAGCGGATCGGGGACTGGGGCCAACGTCCTGACTTTC.

The chain employs TRBV30 and TRBJ1-2; the match to TRBD1 covers 7 bases. Germline CDR1 GTSNPN, CDR2 SVGIG (reference sequence). The junction had 5 bases not matched to a gene; V was cut back by 0 bases and J by 4 bases. The CDR3 contains 14 residues. Here the CDR3 reads CAWSVRGQLYGYTF. As DNA, the CDR3 is TGTGCCTGGAGTGTAAGGGGACAGCTCTATGGCTACACCTTC.